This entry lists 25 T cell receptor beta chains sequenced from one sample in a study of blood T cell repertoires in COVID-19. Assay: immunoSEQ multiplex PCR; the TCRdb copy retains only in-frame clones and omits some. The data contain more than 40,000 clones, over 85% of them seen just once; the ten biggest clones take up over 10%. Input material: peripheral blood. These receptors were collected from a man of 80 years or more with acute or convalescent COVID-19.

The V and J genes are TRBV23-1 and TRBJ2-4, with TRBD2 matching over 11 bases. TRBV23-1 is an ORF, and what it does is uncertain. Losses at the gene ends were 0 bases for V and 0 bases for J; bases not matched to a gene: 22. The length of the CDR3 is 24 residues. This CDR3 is CASSQSPRRVKLAGATLAKNIQYF. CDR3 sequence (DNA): TGCGCCAGCAGTCAATCCCCCAGGAGGGTAAAACTAGCGGGGGCCACACTAGCCAAAAACATTCAGTACTTC.

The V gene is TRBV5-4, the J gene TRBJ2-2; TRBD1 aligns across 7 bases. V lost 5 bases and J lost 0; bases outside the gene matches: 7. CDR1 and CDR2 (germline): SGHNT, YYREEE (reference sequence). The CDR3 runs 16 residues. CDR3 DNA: TGTGCCAGCAGGCCCAAGGGACAGCCGAACACCGGGGAGCTGTTTTTT. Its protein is CASRPKGQPNTGELFF.

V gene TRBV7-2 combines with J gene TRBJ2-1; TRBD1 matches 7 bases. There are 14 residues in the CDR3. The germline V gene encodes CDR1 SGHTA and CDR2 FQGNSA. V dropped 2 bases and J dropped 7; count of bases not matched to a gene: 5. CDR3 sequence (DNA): TGTGCCAGCAGCTTACGGGACAGCTCAAATGAGCAGTTCTTC. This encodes CASSLRDSSNEQFF. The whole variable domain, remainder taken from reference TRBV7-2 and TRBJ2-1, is GAGVSQSPSNKVTEKGKDVELRCDPISGHTALYWYRQSLGQGLEFLIYFQGNSAPDKSGLPSDRFSAERTGGSVSTLTIQRTQQEDSAVYLCASSLRDSSNEQFFGPGTRLTVL.

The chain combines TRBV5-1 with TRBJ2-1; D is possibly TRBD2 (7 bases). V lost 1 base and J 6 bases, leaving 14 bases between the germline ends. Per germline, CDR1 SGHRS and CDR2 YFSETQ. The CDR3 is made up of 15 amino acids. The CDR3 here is CASSLRAGEGNEQFF. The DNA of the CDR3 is TGCGCCAGCAGCTTGAGGGCAGGGGAGGGCAATGAGCAGTTCTTC.

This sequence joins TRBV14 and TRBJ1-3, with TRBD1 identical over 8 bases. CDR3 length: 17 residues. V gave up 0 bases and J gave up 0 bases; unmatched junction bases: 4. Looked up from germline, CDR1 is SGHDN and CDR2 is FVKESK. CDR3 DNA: TGTGCCAGCAGCCAAGAGGGACAGGTATACTCTGGAAACACCATATATTTT. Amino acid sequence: CASSQEGQVYSGNTIYF.

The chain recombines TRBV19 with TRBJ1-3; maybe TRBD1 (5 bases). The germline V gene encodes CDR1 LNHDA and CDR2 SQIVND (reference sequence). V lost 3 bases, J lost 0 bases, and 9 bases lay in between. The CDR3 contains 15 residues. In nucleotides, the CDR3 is TGTGCCAGTAGTATCTCTGACAGCTCTGGAAACACCATATATTTT. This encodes CASSISDSSGNTIYF.

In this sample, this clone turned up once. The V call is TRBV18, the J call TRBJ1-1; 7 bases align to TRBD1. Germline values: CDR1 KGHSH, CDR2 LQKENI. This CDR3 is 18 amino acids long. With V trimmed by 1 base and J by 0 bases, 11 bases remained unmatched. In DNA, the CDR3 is TGTGCCAGCTCACCACTCCGACAGGGACTTGGGGTGAACACTGAAGCTTTCTTT. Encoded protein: CASSPLRQGLGVNTEAFF.

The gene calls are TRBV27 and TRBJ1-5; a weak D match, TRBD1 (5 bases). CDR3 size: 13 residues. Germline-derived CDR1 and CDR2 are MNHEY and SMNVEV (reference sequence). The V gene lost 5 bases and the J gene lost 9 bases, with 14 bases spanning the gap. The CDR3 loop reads CASSARVVGPQHF. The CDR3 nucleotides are TGTGCCAGCAGTGCCAGGGTTGTAGGGCCCCAGCATTTT.

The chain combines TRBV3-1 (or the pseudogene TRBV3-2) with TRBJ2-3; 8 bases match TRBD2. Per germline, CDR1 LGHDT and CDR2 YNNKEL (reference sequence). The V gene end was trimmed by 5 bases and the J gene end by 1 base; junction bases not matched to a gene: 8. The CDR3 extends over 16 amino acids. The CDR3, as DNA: TGTGCCAGCAGCTCCGGGGGGGGTCCTGGCACAGATACGCAGTATTTT. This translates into CASSSGGGPGTDTQYF.

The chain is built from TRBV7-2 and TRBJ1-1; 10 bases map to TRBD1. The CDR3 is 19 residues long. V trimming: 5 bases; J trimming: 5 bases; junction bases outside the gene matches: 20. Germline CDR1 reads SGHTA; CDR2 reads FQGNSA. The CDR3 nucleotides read TGTGCCAGCAGCCCCCGGGGTGGGGTCATGGACAGGGGGTTGACTGAAGCTTTCTTT. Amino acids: CASSPRGGVMDRGLTEAFF.

DNA for the CDR3: TGCGCCAGCACCCTGGAGGGGGGGGACTACACCTTC. Translation gives CASTLEGGDYTF. The V and J genes are TRBV5-1 and TRBJ1-2; TRBD1 might be the D (6 bases). The germline V and J ends were trimmed by 6 bases and 10 bases, with 16 bases remaining between them. This CDR3 is built from 12 residues. Germline values: CDR1 SGHRS, CDR2 YFSETQ.

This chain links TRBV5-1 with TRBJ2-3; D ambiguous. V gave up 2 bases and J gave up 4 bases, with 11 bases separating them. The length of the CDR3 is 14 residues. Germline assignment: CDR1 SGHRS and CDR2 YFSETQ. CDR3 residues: CASSFSPPADTQYF. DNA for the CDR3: TGCGCCAGCAGCTTTTCCCCCCCAGCAGATACGCAGTATTTT.

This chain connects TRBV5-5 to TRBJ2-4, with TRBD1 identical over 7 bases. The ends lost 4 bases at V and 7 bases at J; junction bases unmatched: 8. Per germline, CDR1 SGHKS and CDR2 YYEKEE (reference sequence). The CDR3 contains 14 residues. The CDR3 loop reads CASSRWTGLNIQYF. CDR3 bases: TGTGCCAGCAGCAGATGGACAGGACTTAACATTCAGTACTTC.

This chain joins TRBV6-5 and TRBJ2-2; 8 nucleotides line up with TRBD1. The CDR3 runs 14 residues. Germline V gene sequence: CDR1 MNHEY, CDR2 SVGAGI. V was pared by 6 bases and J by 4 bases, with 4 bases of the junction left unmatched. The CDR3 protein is CASRWTGSTGELFF. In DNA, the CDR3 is TGTGCCAGCAGGTGGACAGGGAGCACCGGGGAGCTGTTTTTT.

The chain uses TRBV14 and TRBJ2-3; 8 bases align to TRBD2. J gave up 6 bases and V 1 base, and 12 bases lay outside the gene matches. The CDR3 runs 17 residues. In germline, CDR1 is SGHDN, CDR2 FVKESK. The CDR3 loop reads CASSQVTPGGGRDTQYF. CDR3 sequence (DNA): TGTGCCAGCAGCCAAGTAACCCCCGGGGGGGGAAGGGATACGCAGTATTTT.

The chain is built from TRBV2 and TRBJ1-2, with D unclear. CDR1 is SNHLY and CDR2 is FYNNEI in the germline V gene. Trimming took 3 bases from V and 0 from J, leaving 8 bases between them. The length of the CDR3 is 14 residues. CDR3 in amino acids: CASSDPRANYGYTF. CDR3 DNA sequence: TGTGCCAGCAGTGATCCACGAGCTAACTATGGCTACACCTTC.

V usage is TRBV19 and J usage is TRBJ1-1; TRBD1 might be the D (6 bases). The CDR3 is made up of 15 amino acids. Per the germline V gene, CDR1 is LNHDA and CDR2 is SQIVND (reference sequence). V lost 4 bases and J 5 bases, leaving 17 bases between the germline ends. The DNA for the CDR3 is TGTGCCAGTAGTAGGGGCGGGGGCGTGAGTACTGAAGCTTTCTTT. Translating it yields CASSRGGGVSTEAFF.

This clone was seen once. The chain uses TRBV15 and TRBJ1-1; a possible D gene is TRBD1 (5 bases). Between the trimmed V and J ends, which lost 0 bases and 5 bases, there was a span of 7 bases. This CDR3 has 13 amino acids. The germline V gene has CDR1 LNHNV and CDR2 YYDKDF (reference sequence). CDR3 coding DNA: TGTGCCACCAGCAGAGACCGGGGGACTGAAGCTTTCTTT. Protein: CATSRDRGTEAFF.

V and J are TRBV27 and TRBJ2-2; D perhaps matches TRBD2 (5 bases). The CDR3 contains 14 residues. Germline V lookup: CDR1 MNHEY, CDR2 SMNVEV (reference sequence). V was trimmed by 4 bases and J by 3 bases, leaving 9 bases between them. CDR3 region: CASSSDYYTGELFF. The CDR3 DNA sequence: TGTGCCAGCAGTTCTGACTACTACACCGGGGAGCTGTTTTTT.

CDR3 sequence (DNA): TGCGCCAGCAGCCATGGGGTGGGGGCAGGGGGCGTTGGCTACACCTTC. As protein: CASSHGVGAGGVGYTF. The rearrangement uses TRBV4-1 and TRBJ1-2; 8 bases align to TRBD1. J was trimmed by 7 bases and V by 3 bases; bases with no gene match: 13. Germline values: CDR1 MGHRA, CDR2 YSYEKL. This CDR3 region has 16 residues.

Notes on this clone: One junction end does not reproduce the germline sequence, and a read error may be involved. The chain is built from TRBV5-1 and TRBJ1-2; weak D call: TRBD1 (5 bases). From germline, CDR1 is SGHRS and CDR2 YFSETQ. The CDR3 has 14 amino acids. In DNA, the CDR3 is TGCGCCCGCAGCACGGGTGGGGGGGACTATGGCTACACCTTC. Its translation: CARSTGGGDYGYTF.

The DNA of the CDR3 is TGCGCCAGCCACCCAGGGACTAGCGGGGTCGAGACCCAGTACTTC. This gives the protein CASHPGTSGVETQYF. The rearrangement uses TRBV5-1 and TRBJ2-5, with 13 positions matching TRBD2. Trimming cost V 7 bases and J 5 bases; bases outside gene matches: 8. Germline V lookup: CDR1 SGHRS, CDR2 YFSETQ. The CDR3 loop spans 15 amino acids.

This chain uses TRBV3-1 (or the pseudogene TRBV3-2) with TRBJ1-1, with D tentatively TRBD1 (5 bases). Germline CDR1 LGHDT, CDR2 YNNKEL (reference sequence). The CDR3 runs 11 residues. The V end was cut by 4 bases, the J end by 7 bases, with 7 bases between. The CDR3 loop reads CASSRQGEAFF. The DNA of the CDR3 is TGTGCCAGCAGCCGGCAGGGTGAAGCTTTCTTT.

The CDR3 bases are TGTGCCACCAGCAGGGGGGGTCTTAGGCAGGTTGTCTCTGGGGCCAACGTCCTGACTTTC. Translation gives CATSRGGLRQVVSGANVLTF. The chain uses TRBV15 and TRBJ2-6; a weak D match, TRBD2 (6 bases). Between the trimmed V and J ends, which lost 3 bases and 0 bases, there was a span of 21 bases. The CDR3 is 20 amino acids. Germline V gives CDR1 LNHNV, CDR2 YYDKDF (reference sequence).

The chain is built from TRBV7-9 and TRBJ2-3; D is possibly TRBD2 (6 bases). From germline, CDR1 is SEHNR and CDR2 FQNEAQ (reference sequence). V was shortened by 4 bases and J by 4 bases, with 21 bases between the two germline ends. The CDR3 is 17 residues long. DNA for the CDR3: TGTGCCAGCAGCTGGGCCCCAGGAGGGACGGTGGCAGATACGCAGTATTTT. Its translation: CASSWAPGGTVADTQYF.